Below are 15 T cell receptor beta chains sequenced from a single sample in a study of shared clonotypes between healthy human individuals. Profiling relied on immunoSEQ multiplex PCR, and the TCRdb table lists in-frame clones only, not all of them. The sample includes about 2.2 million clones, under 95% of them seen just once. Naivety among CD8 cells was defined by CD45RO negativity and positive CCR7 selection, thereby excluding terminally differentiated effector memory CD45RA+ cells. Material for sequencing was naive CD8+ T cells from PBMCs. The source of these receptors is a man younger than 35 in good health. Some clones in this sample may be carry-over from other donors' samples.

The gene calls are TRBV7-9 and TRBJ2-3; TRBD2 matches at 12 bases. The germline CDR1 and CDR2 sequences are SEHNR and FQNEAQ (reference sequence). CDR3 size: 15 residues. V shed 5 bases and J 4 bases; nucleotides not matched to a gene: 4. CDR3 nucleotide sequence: TGTGCCAGCAGCCCGACTAGCGGGAGTGCAGATACGCAGTATTTT. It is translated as CASSPTSGSADTQYF.

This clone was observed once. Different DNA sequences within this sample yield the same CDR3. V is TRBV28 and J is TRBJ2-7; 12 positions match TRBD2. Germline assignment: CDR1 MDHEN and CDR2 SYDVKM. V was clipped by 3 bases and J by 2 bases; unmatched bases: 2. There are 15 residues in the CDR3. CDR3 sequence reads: CASSFLAGGTYEQYF. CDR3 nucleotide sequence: TGTGCCAGCAGTTTTCTAGCGGGAGGGACCTACGAGCAGTACTTC.

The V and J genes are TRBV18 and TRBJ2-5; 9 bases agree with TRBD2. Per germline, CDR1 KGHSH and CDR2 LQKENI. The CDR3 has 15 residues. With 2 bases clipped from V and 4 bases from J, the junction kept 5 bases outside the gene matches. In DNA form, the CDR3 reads TGTGCCAGCTCACCATTGGTAGCGGGAGCAGAGACCCAGTACTTC. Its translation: CASSPLVAGAETQYF.

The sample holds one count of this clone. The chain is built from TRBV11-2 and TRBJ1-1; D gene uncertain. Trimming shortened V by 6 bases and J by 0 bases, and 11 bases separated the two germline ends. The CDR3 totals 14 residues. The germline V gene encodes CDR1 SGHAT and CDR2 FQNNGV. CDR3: CASRGRLMNTEAFF. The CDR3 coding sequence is TGTGCCAGCAGGGGCCGGCTCATGAACACTGAAGCTTTCTTT.

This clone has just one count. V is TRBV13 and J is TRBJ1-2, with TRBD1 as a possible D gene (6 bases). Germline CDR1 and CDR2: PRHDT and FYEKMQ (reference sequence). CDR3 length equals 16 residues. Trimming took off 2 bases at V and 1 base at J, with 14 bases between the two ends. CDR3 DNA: TGTGCCAGCAGCTTAACCCGAACAGGGTTTAACTATGGCTACACCTTC. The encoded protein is CASSLTRTGFNYGYTF.

DNA of the CDR3: TGTGCCAGCACACCGGACAGGGTGGACGCGGGCGTGGATGGCTACACCTTC. This encodes CASTPDRVDAGVDGYTF. The chain couples TRBV28 to TRBJ1-2; TRBD1 matches 8 bases. J gave up 6 bases and V 7 bases, and 19 bases lay outside the gene matches. Germline CDR1 is MDHEN and CDR2 is SYDVKM. The CDR3 is 17 residues long.

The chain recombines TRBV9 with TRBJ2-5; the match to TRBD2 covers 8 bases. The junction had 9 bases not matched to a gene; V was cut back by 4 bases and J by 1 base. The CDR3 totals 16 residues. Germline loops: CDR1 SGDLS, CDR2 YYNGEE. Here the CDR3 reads CASSPSGSWSQETQYF. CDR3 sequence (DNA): TGTGCCAGCAGCCCCAGCGGGAGCTGGTCCCAAGAGACCCAGTACTTC.

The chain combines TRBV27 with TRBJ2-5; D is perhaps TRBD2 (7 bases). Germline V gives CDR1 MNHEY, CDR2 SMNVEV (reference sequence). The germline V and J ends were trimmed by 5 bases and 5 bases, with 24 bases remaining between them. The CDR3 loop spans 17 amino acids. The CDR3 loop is CASSPQGGLGGGETQYF. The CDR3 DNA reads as TGTGCCAGCAGTCCCCAGGGAGGATTGGGAGGGGGGGAGACCCAGTACTTC.

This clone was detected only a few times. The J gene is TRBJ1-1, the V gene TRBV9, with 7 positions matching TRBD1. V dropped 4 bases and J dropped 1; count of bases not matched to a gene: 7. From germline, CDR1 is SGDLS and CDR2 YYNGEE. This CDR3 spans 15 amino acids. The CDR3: CASSLSGTANTEAFF. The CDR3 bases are TGTGCCAGCAGCCTGTCCGGGACAGCGAACACTGAAGCTTTCTTT. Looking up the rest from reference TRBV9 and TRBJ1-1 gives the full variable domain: DSGVTQTPKHLITATGQRVTLRCSPRSGDLSVYWYQQSLDQGLQFLIQYYNGEERAKGNILERFSAQQFPDLHSELNLSSLELGDSALYFCASSLSGTANTEAFFGQGTRLTVV.

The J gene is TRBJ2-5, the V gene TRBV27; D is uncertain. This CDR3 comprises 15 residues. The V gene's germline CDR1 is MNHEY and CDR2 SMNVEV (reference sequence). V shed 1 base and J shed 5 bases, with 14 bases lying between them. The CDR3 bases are TGTGCCAGCAGTTTATTCAGGCCCCCTCGGGAGACCCAGTACTTC. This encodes CASSLFRPPRETQYF.

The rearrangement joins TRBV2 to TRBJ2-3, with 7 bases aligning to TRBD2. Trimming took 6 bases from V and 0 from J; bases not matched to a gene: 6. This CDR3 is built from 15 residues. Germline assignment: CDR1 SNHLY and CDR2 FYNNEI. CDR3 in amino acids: CASRAGSTSTDTQYF. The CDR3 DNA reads TGTGCCAGCAGAGCGGGATCAACTAGCACAGATACGCAGTATTTT.

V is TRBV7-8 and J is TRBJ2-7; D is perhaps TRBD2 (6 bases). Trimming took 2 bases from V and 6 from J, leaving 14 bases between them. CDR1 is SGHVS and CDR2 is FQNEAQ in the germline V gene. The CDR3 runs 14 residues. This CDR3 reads CASSLNAEGIEQYF. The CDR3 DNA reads TGTGCCAGCAGCTTAAATGCGGAGGGGATCGAGCAGTACTTC.

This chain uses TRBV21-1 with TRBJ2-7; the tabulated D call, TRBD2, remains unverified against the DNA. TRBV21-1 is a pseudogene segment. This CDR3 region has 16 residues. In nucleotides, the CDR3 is TGTGCCAGCAGCAAAGTGGACAGCGGGGCAACCTACGAGCAGTACTTC. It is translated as CASSKVDSGATYEQYF.

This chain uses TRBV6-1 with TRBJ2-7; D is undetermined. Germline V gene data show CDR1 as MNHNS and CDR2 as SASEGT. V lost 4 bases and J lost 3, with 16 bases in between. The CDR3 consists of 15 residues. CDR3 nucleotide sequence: TGTGCCAGCAGTGTTCCAGCGAATCCATACTACGAGCAGTACTTC. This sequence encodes CASSVPANPYYEQYF.

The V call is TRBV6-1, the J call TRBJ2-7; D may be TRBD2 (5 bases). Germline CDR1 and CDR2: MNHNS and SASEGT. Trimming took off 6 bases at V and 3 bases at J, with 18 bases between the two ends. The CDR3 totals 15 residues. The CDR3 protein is CASSIWESRFYEQYF. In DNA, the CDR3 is TGTGCCAGCAGCATTTGGGAGAGTCGTTTCTACGAGCAGTACTTC.